This T cell receptor beta chain was captured by sequencing in a study of Ad26.COV2.S vaccination and SARS-CoV-2 variants. Some clones are missing from TCRdb's copy, which holds only in-frame ones; the method was immunoSEQ multiplex PCR. This table has around 500,000 clones, about 88% appearing once. Sample treatment: 15 to 20 received Ad26.COV2.S at low or high dose, single or two shots; roughly five received placebo; per-sample allocation not given. Sampling happened 63 days after the first vaccine or placebo injection. Germline V gives CDR1 DFQATT, CDR2 SNEGSKA (reference sequence). This CDR3 is built from 13 residues. The germline V and J ends were trimmed by 3 bases and 3 bases, with 9 bases remaining between them.

This chain links TRBV20-1 with TRBJ1-3; D is uncertain. This clonotype was sampled from a person aged 18-65 years who received the Ad26.COV2.S COVID-19 vaccine or a placebo. Sample: peripheral blood, taken in a trial of Ad26.COV2.S vaccine versus placebo. The CDR3 nucleotides are TGCAGTGCTAGTTCGGGTTTTGGAAACACCATATATTTT. Translated, it gives CSASSGFGNTIYF.